This TCR beta chain originates from a study of T cell changes during pregnancy in multiple sclerosis. This clone appeared once. The repertoire was sequenced with immunoSEQ multiplex PCR; TCRdb's copy has only in-frame clones and lacks some. The sample contains tens of thousands of clones, over 75% of which appear only once. Germline CDR1 reads KGHSH; CDR2 reads LQKENI. This CDR3 is built from 14 residues. Trimming at V came to 2 bases and at J to 6 bases, leaving 3 bases not matched to a gene. This specimen consisted of peripheral blood, obtained before pregnancy. The receptor's source is a female donor with multiple sclerosis, enrolled in a pregnancy study. The J gene is TRBJ2-4, the V gene TRBV18; 8 bases match TRBD1. The CDR3 DNA follows: TGTGCCAGCTCACCAACAGGGGGTGGAAACATTCAGTACTTC. Translation gives CASSPTGGGNIQYF.